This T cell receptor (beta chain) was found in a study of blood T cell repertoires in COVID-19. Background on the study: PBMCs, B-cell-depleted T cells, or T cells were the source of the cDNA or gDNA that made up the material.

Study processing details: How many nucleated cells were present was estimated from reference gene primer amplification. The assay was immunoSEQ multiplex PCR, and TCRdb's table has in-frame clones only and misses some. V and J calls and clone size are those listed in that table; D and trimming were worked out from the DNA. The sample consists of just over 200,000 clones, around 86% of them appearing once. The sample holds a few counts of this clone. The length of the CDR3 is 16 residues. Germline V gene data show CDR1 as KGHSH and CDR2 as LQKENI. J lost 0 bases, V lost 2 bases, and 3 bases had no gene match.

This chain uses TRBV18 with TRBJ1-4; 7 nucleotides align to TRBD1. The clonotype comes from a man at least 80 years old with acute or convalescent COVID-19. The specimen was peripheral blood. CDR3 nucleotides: TGTGCCAGCTCACCATTCCAGGGGGCAACTAATGAAAAACTGTTTTTT. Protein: CASSPFQGATNEKLFF. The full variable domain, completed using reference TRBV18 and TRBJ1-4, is NAGVMQNPRHLVRRRGQEARLRCSPMKGHSHVYWYRQLPEEGLKFMVYLQKENIIDESGMPKERFSAEFPKEGPSILRIQQVVRGDSAAYFCASSPFQGATNEKLFFGSGTQLSVL.